This is a list of T cell receptor beta chains from one sample in a study of patients and donors after allogeneic stem cell transplantation. Via MiXCR, TCRdb re-called the RT-PCR reads, giving one row per CDR3 protein. This table holds over 150,000 distinct CDR3 sequences, approximately 30% found once. The sequenced sample was blood, either unsorted or a sorted T cell fraction (not recorded which). The receptors stem from a human donor who was either an allogeneic HSCT recipient or a stem cell or donor lymphocyte infusion donor (not recorded which). It is not recorded whose cells these are; they may come from a transplant donor. Both conserved end residues are part of each CDR3. The D gene is left open where the match is weak. Size is omitted from some rows. Given values are once, few, many or a class for expanded clones.

J gene | V gene | clone size | D gene | CDR3 DNA | CDR3 protein
TRBJ1-4 | TRBV7-6 | many | NA | TGTGCCAGCAGTCCCGACAGAAGTAATGAAAAACTGTTTTTT | CASSPDRSNEKLFF
TRBJ2-7 | TRBV6-2/TRBV6-3 | NA | NA | TGTGCCAGCAGTTGGACCCCCCGAATCTACGAGCAGTACTTC | CASSWTPRIYEQYF
TRBJ2-7 | TRBV27 | few | NA | NA | CASSSSGQGYEQYF
TRBJ1-5 | TRBV24-1 | NA | NA | TGTGCCACCAGTGCTATAAATCAGCCCCAGCATTTT | CATSAINQPQHF
TRBJ2-7 | TRBV5-1 | NA | NA | TGCGCCAGCAGCTTGGCGGTGGACTTCTCCTCCCAGTACTTC | CASSLAVDFSSQYF
TRBJ1-2 | TRBV14 | NA | NA | TGTGCCAGCAGCCAAGACGGGGCGTATGGCTACACCTTC | CASSQDGAYGYTF
TRBJ1-1 | TRBV15 | few | TRBD1 | TGTGCCACCAGCAGAGATTACAGGGGGAATTCTGAAGCTTTCTTT | CATSRDYRGNSEAFF
TRBJ2-7 | TRBV6-5 | NA | NA | TGTGCCAGCAGTTACGGTGGGTATAGCGGCGGAGTGTCCTACGAGCAGTACTTC | CASSYGGYSGGVSYEQYF
TRBJ1-1 | TRBV6-6 | many | NA | TGTGCCAGCACCCGAAATGGGGAGAACACTGAAGCTTTCTTT | CASTRNGENTEAFF
TRBJ1-2 | TRBV5-6 | NA | NA | TGTGCCAGCTATGCCCGAGGAGGGCTCTATGGCTACACCTTC | CASYARGGLYGYTF
TRBJ1-2 | TRBV25-1 | NA | TRBD1 | TGTGCCAGCAGTGACTCACAGGGGGACGAACTCTATGGCTACACCTTC | CASSDSQGDELYGYTF
TRBJ2-7 | TRBV27 | few | NA | TGTGCCAGCAGTTTAGAGAGGGACCCCAGCTCCTACGAGCAGTACTTC | CASSLERDPSSYEQYF
TRBJ1-1 | TRBV28 | NA | NA | TGTGCCAGCACGCTAGGGCCCACTGAAGCTTTCTTT | CASTLGPTEAFF
TRBJ1-4 | TRBV9 | few | NA | TGTGCCAGCAGCGCTCGCAGGGAGGATGAAAAACTGTTTTTT | CASSARREDEKLFF
TRBJ1-5 | TRBV6-2/TRBV6-3 | NA | NA | TGTGCCAGCAGTGCCCGACAGAGCAACTACAATCAGCCCCAGCATTTT | CASSARQSNYNQPQHF
TRBJ1-1 | TRBV29-1 | many | NA | TGCAGCGTCTGCCCAACTCAGGGGAACACTGAAGCTTTCTTT | CSVCPTQGNTEAFF
TRBJ2-5 | TRBV6-5 | few | TRBD2 | TGTGCCAGCAGTTACTGGCGCGGGAGGGAAGAGACCCAGTACTTC | CASSYWRGREETQYF
TRBJ2-1 | TRBV3-1 | NA | NA | TGTGCCACCGACAGCCCCTACAATGAGCAGTTCTTC | CATDSPYNEQFF
TRBJ1-4 | TRBV10-3 | many | NA | TGTGCCATCAGTGAATTACAGGGTAGTGGTGAAAAACTGTTTTTT | CAISELQGSGEKLFF
TRBJ2-1 | TRBV5-1 | NA | NA | TGCGCCAGCAGCAGCGGACCGGGCGAGGGGAATGAGCAGTTCTTC | CASSSGPGEGNEQFF
TRBJ2-3 | TRBV5-1 | NA | TRBD1 | TGCGCCAGCAGGGAGACAGGGAGCACAGATACGCAGTATTTT | CASRETGSTDTQYF
TRBJ2-5 | TRBV24-1 | NA | NA | TGTGCCACCAGTGACCCTGAGGAAACGGGAGAGACCCAGTACTTC | CATSDPEETGETQYF
TRBJ2-3 | TRBV12-3/TRBV12-4 | NA | NA | TGTGCCAGCACCCCAATAGCTGCAGATACGCAGTATTTT | CASTPIAADTQYF
TRBJ2-5 | TRBV7-2 | few | TRBD2 | TGTGCCAGCAGCCCCCAAACTAGCGGGAGGTTCCAAGAGGCCCAGTACTTC | CASSPQTSGRFQEAQYF
TRBJ2-3 | TRBV12-3/TRBV12-4 | many | NA | TGTGCCAGCAGTTCTAGACCAGATACGCAGTATTTT | CASSSRPDTQYF
TRBJ1-4 | TRBV29-1 | many | NA | TGCAGCGTTGACCCCGGGATACTGTTTTTT | CSVDPGILFF
TRBJ2-2 | TRBV5-1 | NA | NA | TGCGCCAGCAGCTTAAGCACCGGGGAGCTGTTTTTT | CASSLSTGELFF
TRBJ2-4 | TRBV6-5 | few | TRBD1 | TGTGCCAGCAGCACCACGGGACAGGTCTTCATTCAGTACTTC | CASSTTGQVFIQYF
TRBJ1-3 | TRBV7-2 | few | NA | TGTGCCAGCAGCCCTTGGGCCACCTCTGGAAACACCATATATTTT | CASSPWATSGNTIYF
TRBJ2-7 | TRBV9 | NA | NA | TGTGCCAGCAGCGTAGACGAGGGGTACTACGAGCAGTACTTC | CASSVDEGYYEQYF
TRBJ1-2 | TRBV6-6 | few | NA | TGTGCCAGCAGTACCTACCTCTATGGCTACACCTTC | CASSTYLYGYTF
TRBJ2-3 | TRBV28 | few | TRBD2 | TGTGCCAGCAGTACCGACCTAGCGGGAAATACGCAGTATTTT | CASSTDLAGNTQYF
TRBJ2-7 | TRBV6-5 | NA | NA | TGTGCCAGCAGTTACACCCCCGGACACCCCTACGAGCAGTACTTC | CASSYTPGHPYEQYF
TRBJ1-1 | TRBV7-8 | many | TRBD1 | TGTGCCAGCAGCTTGTCCAGGACAGGAGAAGCTTTCTTT | CASSLSRTGEAFF
TRBJ2-5 | TRBV5-1 | few | TRBD1 | TGCGCCAGCACTACACAGGGGCTGTACCAAGAGACCCAGTACTTC | CASTTQGLYQETQYF
TRBJ2-5 | TRBV10-2 | NA | NA | TGCGCCAGCATGGGGGCAGAAGAGACCCAGTACTTC | CASMGAEETQYF
TRBJ1-3 | TRBV4-1 | NA | NA | TGCGCCAGCCGCCCTGAGGGAGCCAGGCCCTCTGGAAACACCATATATTTT | CASRPEGARPSGNTIYF
TRBJ1-5 | TRBV19 | NA | TRBD1 | TGTGCCAGTAGTGGGACAGGGTCCAATCAGCCCCAGCATTTT | CASSGTGSNQPQHF
TRBJ2-7 | TRBV27 | NA | TRBD2 | TGTGCCAGCAGTGGGGAGGGCCATTACGAGCAGTACTTC | CASSGEGHYEQYF
TRBJ1-6 | TRBV18 | few | TRBD1 | TGTGCCAGCTCACCAACAGGGGTGAATTCACCCCTCCACTTT | CASSPTGVNSPLHF